The 27 T cell receptor beta chains below all came from one sample that was sequenced in a study of blood T cells in healthy people across ages. Through a sample-barcoded 5' primer and a J-beta primer mix, a second PCR was run for roughly 6 to 12 cycles. Via MiXCR, TCRdb re-called the 5' RACE reads, giving one row per CDR3 protein. This repertoire shows more than 550,000 distinct CDR3 sequences, approximately 21% found once; its top ten account for less than 25%. Sequences were obtained from blood. The receptors were sampled from a man in his 70s in good health.

The V gene is TRBV6-2 or TRBV6-3, the J gene TRBJ1-1; TRBD1 agrees at 9 bases. The CDR3 covers 15 residues. V was clipped by 4 bases and J by 6 bases; unmatched bases: 9. Germline V gene lookup returns CDR1 MNHEY and CDR2 SVGEGT. DNA of the CDR3: TGTGCCAGCAGTTTCCGTCCCGGGACAGGGCCTGAAGCTTTCTTT. Translation: CASSFRPGTGPEAFF.

This clonotype has more than one count but fewer than ten. V is TRBV2 and J is TRBJ2-5; a possible D gene is TRBD2 (6 bases). The CDR3 is 15 residues long. Germline-derived CDR1 and CDR2 are SNHLY and FYNNEI. V was pared by 4 bases and J by 5 bases, with 17 bases between. CDR3 nucleotide sequence: TGTGCCAGCAGTGGGAGACTAGTGGGTCCGGAGACCCAGTACTTC. Its protein product is CASSGRLVGPETQYF.

V is TRBV3-1 and J is TRBJ1-3; no clear D. V was clipped by 0 bases and J by 7 bases, with 4 bases between them. The CDR3 runs 12 residues. CDR1 and CDR2 from the germline V gene are LGHDT and YNNKEL (reference sequence). Here the CDR3 DNA reads TGTGCCAGCAGCCAAGATTTGAACACCATATATTTT. Translation: CASSQDLNTIYF.

V usage is TRBV11-2 and J usage is TRBJ1-1; 10 positions match TRBD1. The CDR3 totals 13 residues. Germline loops: CDR1 SGHAT, CDR2 FQNNGV. V dropped 5 bases and J dropped 6; count of bases not matched to a gene: 3. CDR3 DNA sequence: TGTGCCAGCAGCCCGGGGACAGGGGCTGAAGCTTTCTTT. Protein: CASSPGTGAEAFF.

This clonotype was counted a few times. V and J are TRBV5-1 and TRBJ2-5; D uncertain. The J call is doubtful: the DNA matches TRBJ2-7 better. This CDR3 has 11 amino acids. CDR1 and CDR2 from the germline V gene are SGHRS and YFSETQ. The CDR3 DNA follows: TGCGCCAGCAAGCAAAACTACGAGCAGTACTTC. The encoded protein is CASKQNYEQYF.

The rearrangement joins TRBV4-1 to TRBJ1-4, with D possibly matching TRBD1 (6 bases). This CDR3 contains 16 residues. V was cut by 0 bases and J by 8 bases, with 16 bases left in between. CDR1 and CDR2 (germline): MGHRA, YSYEKL. For the CDR3, the DNA is TGCGCCAGCAGCCAAGATGTCGGGGGCTCGGGCGAAAAACTGTTTTTT. Translation gives CASSQDVGGSGEKLFF.

This clonotype was observed a few times. The CDR3 region has the DNA TGTGCCAGTACCGACACGGGACACAGGGGTCCCTCCGAGCAGTACGTC. Translating it yields CASTDTGHRGPSEQYV. The chain is built from TRBV6-2 or TRBV6-3 and TRBJ2-5, with 7 positions matching TRBD1. Near its end, the DNA agrees better with TRBJ2-7, so the J call may be wrong. This CDR3 is built from 16 residues. The germline V gene encodes CDR1 MNHEY and CDR2 SVGEGT.

V and J are TRBV29-1 and TRBJ2-5, with D possibly TRBD1 on 6 matching bases. The V end lost 5 bases, the J end lost 4 bases, and 11 bases lay between the germline ends. This CDR3 spans 12 amino acids. CDR1 is SQVTM, CDR2 ANQGSEA, per germline. The CDR3 loop reads CSVLQGGETQYF. The CDR3 nucleotides read TGCAGCGTTCTACAGGGCGGAGAGACCCAGTACTTC.

Only a few counts were recorded for this clonotype. The CDR3 nucleotides read TGTGCCAGCAGTTTAACGGCGGGCACAGATACGCAGTATTTT. It specifies CASSLTAGTDTQYF. The genes are TRBV12-3 or TRBV12-4 and TRBJ2-3; D remains unclear. The V and J ends lost 2 bases and 1 base respectively, with 7 bases between them. The CDR3 totals 14 residues.

V gene TRBV3-1 combines with J gene TRBJ1-2; tentative D call: TRBD1 (6 bases). CDR3 length: 14 amino acids. Germline V CDR1 and CDR2: LGHDT, YNNKEL (reference sequence). V was clipped by 1 base and J by 8 bases, with 14 bases between them. CDR3 sequence reads: CASSQGQGSGGYTF. CDR3 DNA sequence: TGTGCCAGCAGCCAAGGGCAGGGGAGTGGAGGCTACACCTTC.

The V and J genes are TRBV12-3 or TRBV12-4 and TRBJ1-2; tentatively, D is TRBD1 (5 bases). The CDR3 length is 16 residues. The V end lost 3 bases, the J end lost 6 bases, and 20 bases lay between the germline ends. The CDR3 region has the DNA TGTGCCAGCAGTTTTGACCCTCGGCCAGGGTTGAATGGCTACACCTTC. This translates into CASSFDPRPGLNGYTF.

The J gene is TRBJ2-5, the V gene TRBV5-1; TRBD2 matches 16 bases. V was pared by 0 bases and J by 1 base, with 6 bases of the junction left unmatched. The CDR3 is made up of 19 amino acids. The germline gives CDR1 SGHRS, CDR2 YFSETQ. CDR3 DNA sequence: TGCGCCAGCAGCTTGGCCGGGGGACTAGCGGGAGGGGTCCAAGAGACCCAGTACTTC. As protein: CASSLAGGLAGGVQETQYF.

This clonotype appeared a few times. The J gene is TRBJ2-1, the V gene TRBV12-3 or TRBV12-4, with 10 bases that match TRBD1. Matching the DNA end better, TRBJ2-7 makes the J call doubtful. This CDR3 is 15 amino acids long. In DNA, the CDR3 is TGTGCCAGCAGGCTGACAGGGGGCCAGGTCCACGAGCAGTACTTC. It is translated as CASRLTGGQVHEQYF.

In its sample, this clonotype was seen many times. The rearrangement uses TRBV7-9 and TRBJ2-1, with unresolved D. The CDR3 totals 13 residues. Looked up from germline, CDR1 is SEHNR and CDR2 is FQNEAQ (reference sequence). Trimming cost V 1 base and J 9 bases, with 10 bases left between them. CDR3 bases: TGTGCCAGCAGCTTAGTTGGTGATACTGAGCAGTTCTTC. Translating it yields CASSLVGDTEQFF.

Details on this clonotype: Possible read error: a much larger clone is one base away. DNA of the CDR3: TGTGCCAGCAGCGGAGGACAGTTCAATCAGCCCCAGCATTTT. Its translation: CASSGGQFNQPQHF. This chain links TRBV9 with TRBJ1-5, with a weak D call TRBD1 (6 bases). The V end lost 3 bases, the J end lost 3 bases, and 10 bases lay between the germline ends. This CDR3 is 14 amino acids long. Per germline, CDR1 SGDLS and CDR2 YYNGEE.

Turning to this clonotype: The junction departs from the called germline gene at one end, perhaps through a read error. The chain links TRBV2 to TRBJ1-1; D is unclear. Germline assignment: CDR1 SNHLY and CDR2 FYNNEI. CDR3 length: 16 amino acids. The CDR3 is CASSVRAEIMNTGAFF. The CDR3 region has the DNA TGTGCCAGCAGTGTTAGGGCAGAGATTATGAACACTGGAGCTTTCTTT.

This chain links TRBV5-6 with TRBJ2-3, with D possibly being TRBD1 or TRBD2 (5 bases each). There are 17 residues in the CDR3. V lost 2 bases and J 1 base, leaving 17 bases between the germline ends. Per germline, CDR1 SGHDT and CDR2 YYEEEE. CDR3 DNA: TGTGCCAGCAGCTTCGGGACCGGGACCCAAGGCACAGATACGCAGTATTTT. Its translation: CASSFGTGTQGTDTQYF. Together with reference TRBV5-6 and TRBJ2-3, the CDR3 gives the full variable domain: DAGVTQSPTHLIKTRGQQVTLRCSPKSGHDTVSWYQQALGQGPQFIFQYYEEEERQRGNFPDRFSGHQFPNYSSELNVNALLLGDSALYLCASSFGTGTQGTDTQYFGPGTRLTVL.

The V gene is TRBV29-1, the J gene TRBJ2-3, with D tentatively TRBD1 (6 bases). Trimming removed 7 bases at V and 2 bases at J, with 16 bases between. Germline V gives CDR1 SQVTM, CDR2 ANQGSEA. This CDR3 has 14 residues. This chain's CDR3 is CSALGTSSTDTQYF. The CDR3 DNA sequence: TGCAGCGCACTCGGGACATCCTCCACAGATACGCAGTATTTT.

This clonotype showed up many times. This chain connects TRBV5-1 to TRBJ2-3, with D tentatively TRBD1 (6 bases). Trimming removed 0 bases at V and 4 bases at J, with 9 bases between. Germline CDR1 SGHRS, CDR2 YFSETQ. The CDR3 runs to 14 residues. The CDR3 DNA reads as TGCGCCAGCAGCTTGGCGCAGGGGTCAGATACGCAGTATTTT. Translated, it gives CASSLAQGSDTQYF.

V usage is TRBV3-1 and J usage is TRBJ2-3; D assignment may be TRBD1 or TRBD2 (6 bases each). Trimming cost V 3 bases and J 2 bases, with 21 bases left between them. CDR1 is LGHDT and CDR2 is YNNKEL in the germline V gene (reference sequence). The CDR3 is 18 residues long. CDR3 protein: CASSQGGSRPSDTDTQYF. The CDR3, as DNA: TGTGCCAGCAGCCAGGGGGGCTCGCGCCCAAGCGACACAGATACGCAGTATTTT.

The chain's CDR3 is CASSRGEGQPQHF. CDR3 DNA: TGTGCCAGCTCACGAGGGGAGGGTCAGCCCCAGCATTTT. V and J are TRBV18 and TRBJ1-5, with D possibly matching TRBD1 (5 bases). V was clipped by 4 bases and J by 6 bases, with 10 bases between them. This CDR3 is 13 amino acids long. CDR1 KGHSH and CDR2 LQKENI come from the germline V gene.

The chain combines TRBV5-1 with TRBJ2-5; 9 bases fit TRBD1. The J call is in doubt because the DNA end fits TRBJ2-7 better. CDR1 SGHRS and CDR2 YFSETQ come from the germline V gene. The CDR3 has 17 residues. In DNA, the CDR3 is TGCGCCAGCAGCTTGGGGCATCAGATTACAGGGGGCTCCGAGCAGTACTTC. Protein sequence: CASSLGHQITGGSEQYF.

This clonotype appeared a few times. The V gene is TRBV7-3, the J gene TRBJ2-1; D uncertain. The CDR3 runs 12 residues. Between the trimmed V and J ends, which lost 6 bases and 6 bases, there was a span of 9 bases. CDR1 SGHTA and CDR2 FQGTGA come from the germline V gene. CDR3 sequence (DNA): TGTGCCAGCAGATCCGGCGGCAATGAGCAGTTCTTC. This codes for CASRSGGNEQFF.

Only a few counts were recorded for this clonotype. This chain uses TRBV5-1 with TRBJ2-7; 8 positions agree with TRBD1. The ends lost 3 bases at V and 2 bases at J; junction bases unmatched: 10. CDR3 length: 16 amino acids. Germline V gives CDR1 SGHRS, CDR2 YFSETQ. CDR3 loop: CASSSPRQGRTYEQYF. The CDR3 DNA sequence: TGCGCCAGCAGCTCCCCACGACAGGGGCGAACCTACGAGCAGTACTTC.

This sequence joins TRBV6-5 and TRBJ2-1, with TRBD2 matching over 12 bases. The V and J ends lost 2 bases and 5 bases, in that order; junction bases with no gene match: 1. This CDR3 has 15 amino acids. Germline assignment: CDR1 MNHEY and CDR2 SVGAGI. CDR3: CASSYTSGRHNEQFF. Written as DNA, the CDR3 is TGTGCCAGCAGTTACACTAGCGGGAGGCACAATGAGCAGTTCTTC.

There are a few counts of this clonotype. This may stem from a read error, because a much larger clone lies one nucleotide away. The CDR3 does not close with the conserved phenylalanine or tryptophan, likely indicating a read error. This chain links TRBV5-1 with TRBJ2-5; 11 bases are a match to TRBD2. Looked up from germline, CDR1 is SGHRS and CDR2 is YFSETQ. V gave up 1 base and J gave up 2 bases; unmatched junction bases: 4. The CDR3 contains 16 residues. CDR3 sequence: CASSLSIAGGQETQYL. The CDR3 bases are TGCGCCAGCAGCTTGTCAATAGCGGGGGGGCAAGAGACCCAGTACCTC.

The chain carries TRBV12-3 or TRBV12-4 and TRBJ2-5, with 8 bases that match TRBD2. The J call may be mistaken, given a closer DNA end match to TRBJ2-1. CDR3 length: 15 amino acids. CDR3 coding DNA: TGTGCCAGCAGGACCGCATTAGCGGGATACAATGAGCAGTTCTTC. Residues: CASRTALAGYNEQFF.